This note documents a single T cell receptor beta chain sequence. This clonotype was observed at least ten times. The antigen this receptor binds is unknown. No base quality values were provided; no much bigger clone lies one nucleotide off. The library relied on 5' RACE. Instrument on record: NextSeq 500. The TCR library protocol attached unique molecular identifiers to individual cDNA molecules to correct for sequencing error and PCR bias. Both TCR alpha and beta chains were sequenced, and tight co-correlation was observed between alpha and beta sequence abundances in each sample. In the source study's methods: Decombinator V4 was used to perform V gene, J gene and CDR3 annotation of TCR sequences. Expanded TCRs were defined as changing significantly between any two time points under a Poisson model with p below 0.0001. Abundances of TCRs were expressed as counts per million after normalisation to the total number of TCRs sequenced in each sample. MAIT TCRs were defined by TRAV1-2 paired with TRAJ12, TRAJ20 or TRAJ33, and iNKT TCRs by TRAV10 paired with TRAJ18. A search of VDJdb, accessed on 1 November 2021, was run for TCRs annotated to CMV, EBV and SARS-CoV-2, with TCRs annotated for multiple antigens excluded. TCRdb reanalyzed the raw reads on its own, using fastp at Q25 for trimming and MiXCR for clone calling, and kept in-frame beta chains. Each CDR3 protein gets just one entry, which takes the most common genes and DNA from the rows behind it. Clone size and V and J calls follow TCRdb, not the original study. The sample has 98,000 or so distinct CDR3 sequences on record, around 10% of them singletons. Less than 3.5% of the sample rests with the top ten.

The data are from a study of early T cells in non-severe SARS-CoV-2 infection (dated by TCRdb to the early 2020s). Describing the broader study: Because TCR sequencing relied on bulk RNA taken from unsorted whole blood, pairing of alpha and beta chains was not possible.

Set within a cohort of healthcare workers in London, UK, this nested case-control study involved weekly PCR testing of nasopharyngeal swabs along with blood sampling. Healthcare workers were enrolled in the week of the UK lockdown, from 23 to 31 March 2020, and were followed every week for up to roughly 16 weeks. The research as a whole found: VDJdb matching was skewed toward anti-spike CD8 responses and likely underestimated virus-specific expansions by missing private and CD4 specificities.

The CDR3 covers 15 residues, taking in both the cysteine and the phenylalanine. Only the CDR3 DNA is retained, 45 bases long and in frame from the first base. For this chain, trimming is 5 bases at the V end and 4 bases at the J end, and the number of junction bases without a gene match is 6. Reading the germline V gene (reference sequence) gives CDR1 SEHNR and CDR2 FQNEAQ. The origin of this receptor is an adult who was a healthcare worker with PCR-confirmed SARS-CoV-2 infection or an uninfected control (not recorded which). Recombination joined TRBV7-9 with TRBJ2-3, and 10 junctional nucleotides match TRBD1. The sample comprised whole blood. The sequenced DNA: TGTGCCAGCAGCCCACTCGGACAGGGGGCAGATACGCAGTATTTT. It specifies CASSPLGQGADTQYF.